A single sample is the source of the 10 T cell receptor beta chains below, sequenced in a study of cytomegalovirus exposure and HLA in healthy donors. PCR employed 60 Vbeta and 13 Jbeta primers. Some clones are missing from TCRdb's copy, which holds only in-frame ones; the method was immunoSEQ multiplex PCR. The sample lists some 51,000 clones; over 55% were seen once. The material sequenced was PBMCs. These receptor sequences come from a man aged 35 to 55 in good health and CMV-seropositive.

Written as DNA, the CDR3 is TGTGCCAGCAGCTTAGAGACCGGGGGAGCGGCAGATACGCAGTATTTT. Protein product: CASSLETGGAADTQYF. The J gene is TRBJ2-3, the V gene TRBV13; D perhaps matches TRBD2 (6 bases). Trimming shortened V by 1 base and J by 4 bases, and 15 bases separated the two germline ends. Per the germline V gene, CDR1 is PRHDT and CDR2 is FYEKMQ (reference sequence). CDR3 length: 16 amino acids.

V is TRBV27 and J is TRBJ1-1, with D possibly matching TRBD1 (5 bases). Germline V gene sequence: CDR1 MNHEY, CDR2 SMNVEV (reference sequence). The CDR3 is 15 amino acids. Trimming took 5 bases from V and 1 from J, leaving 14 bases between them. In DNA, the CDR3 is TGTGCCAGCAGTAAAAGGGCAGGGCAGAACACTGAAGCTTTCTTT. Translated, it gives CASSKRAGQNTEAFF.

The gene calls are TRBV19 and TRBJ2-1, with TRBD2 matching 9 bases. With V trimmed by 10 bases and J by 3 bases, 4 bases remained unmatched. The germline V gene has CDR1 LNHDA and CDR2 SQIVND (reference sequence). The CDR3 consists of 13 residues. CDR3 DNA: TGTGCCACTTCTAGCGGGGTCTACAATGAGCAGTTCTTC. Translation: CATSSGVYNEQFF.

The genes are TRBV9 and TRBJ2-7; D might be TRBD1 (5 bases). The CDR3 runs 15 residues. Germline loops: CDR1 SGDLS, CDR2 YYNGEE. Trimming removed 0 bases at V and 0 bases at J, with 10 bases between. This CDR3 reads CASSVAQGSSYEQYF. For the CDR3, the DNA is TGTGCCAGCAGCGTAGCTCAGGGCAGCTCCTACGAGCAGTACTTC.

V gene TRBV19 combines with J gene TRBJ1-1; 8 positions match TRBD1. With 4 bases clipped from V and 0 bases from J, the junction kept 7 bases outside the gene matches. Germline V gives CDR1 LNHDA, CDR2 SQIVND (reference sequence). The CDR3 extends over 16 amino acids. The CDR3 loop reads CASSRQGNYMNTEAFF. The CDR3 DNA follows: TGTGCCAGTAGTAGACAGGGGAACTACATGAACACTGAAGCTTTCTTT. The full variable domain, with the rest looked up from reference TRBV19 and TRBJ1-1, is DGGITQSPKYLFRKEGQNVTLSCEQNLNHDAMYWYRQDPGQGLRLIYYSQIVNDFQKGDIAEGYSVSREKKESFPLTVTSAQKNPTAFYLCASSRQGNYMNTEAFFGQGTRLTVV.

Here the CDR3 DNA reads TGCAGCGTTGGGGGCGGGGTCGGGGAGACCCAGTACTTC. Its translation is CSVGGGVGETQYF. V gene TRBV29-1 combines with J gene TRBJ2-5; a weak D match, TRBD2 (6 bases). The germline gives CDR1 SQVTM, CDR2 ANQGSEA. V lost 4 bases and J 5 bases, leaving 14 bases between the germline ends. This CDR3 is built from 13 residues. Based on the CDR3 plus reference TRBV29-1 and TRBJ2-5, the full variable domain is SAVISQKPSRDICQRGTSLTIQCQVDSQVTMMFWYRQQPGQSLTLIATANQGSEATYESGFVIDKFPISRPNLTFSTLTVSNMSPEDSSIYLCSVGGGVGETQYFGPGTRLLVL.

The chain is built from TRBV19 and TRBJ1-1; a possible D gene is TRBD1 (6 bases). The CDR3 has 14 amino acids. CDR1 and CDR2 (germline): LNHDA, SQIVND (reference sequence). The V and J ends lost 5 bases and 1 base respectively, with 11 bases between them. The CDR3, as DNA: TGTGCCAGTAGTCCCGACAGGACGAACACTGAAGCTTTCTTT. It codes for CASSPDRTNTEAFF.

As DNA, the CDR3 is TGTGCCAGCAGCCGCGGAGGGAAGGATAACACTGAAGCTTTCTTT. This encodes CASSRGGKDNTEAFF. V usage is TRBV9 and J usage is TRBJ1-1; D uncertain. The V gene's germline CDR1 is SGDLS and CDR2 YYNGEE. The CDR3 is 15 amino acids. Trimming left V 4 bases short and J 2 bases short, with 15 bases between.

V and J are TRBV25-1 and TRBJ1-4; TRBD1 aligns across 11 bases. Germline lookup yields CDR1 MGHDK and CDR2 SYGVNS. With 6 bases clipped from V and 7 bases from J, the junction kept 4 bases outside the gene matches. CDR3 length equals 14 residues. The CDR3 sequence is CASRRTGGVEKLFF. As DNA, the CDR3 is TGTGCCAGCAGGCGGACAGGGGGCGTTGAAAAACTGTTTTTT.

The V and J genes are TRBV6-5 and TRBJ1-1; 7 bases align to TRBD1. Germline V gene data show CDR1 as MNHEY and CDR2 as SVGAGI. J lost 2 bases, V lost 6 bases, and 3 bases had no gene match. The CDR3 is made up of 13 amino acids. CDR3: CASSRQGNTEAFF. The CDR3 DNA is TGTGCCAGCAGCAGACAGGGTAACACTGAAGCTTTCTTT.